A single sample gave rise to the 25 T cell receptor beta chains below, sequenced in a study of cytomegalovirus exposure and HLA in healthy donors. Amplification used 60 Vbeta primers and 13 Jbeta primers. Some clones are missing from TCRdb's copy, which holds only in-frame ones; the method was immunoSEQ multiplex PCR. The data show fewer than 150,000 clones, 73% seen once. Sequencing was carried out using PBMCs. The receptors shown here come from a middle-aged woman in good health and CMV-seronegative.

The chain carries TRBV19 and TRBJ2-2, with D perhaps matching TRBD2 (5 bases). Germline V lookup: CDR1 LNHDA, CDR2 SQIVND (reference sequence). CDR3 length: 11 residues. V lost 6 bases, J lost 9 bases, and 8 bases lay in between. This CDR3 is CASSLAWELFF. CDR3 DNA sequence: TGTGCCAGTAGCCTAGCCTGGGAGCTGTTTTTT.

As regards this clone: A junction end diverges from the germline sequence, so it may reflect a read error. CDR3 region: CASSLTLAGSSYGQYF. The DNA for the CDR3 is TGTGCCAGCAGCTTGACACTAGCAGGGAGCTCCTACGGGCAGTACTTC. This chain links TRBV28 with TRBJ2-7, with D maybe TRBD2 (6 bases). In germline, CDR1 is MDHEN, CDR2 SYDVKM. The length of the CDR3 is 16 residues.

This chain connects TRBV5-4 to TRBJ2-2, with D hard to call. CDR3 length equals 16 residues. CDR1 is SGHNT and CDR2 is YYREEE in the germline V gene (reference sequence). Trimming stripped 2 bases from V and 4 bases from J, with 15 bases between. Here the CDR3 reads CASSLDYGLSTGELFF. The DNA of the CDR3 is TGTGCCAGCAGCTTAGATTACGGTTTGAGCACCGGGGAGCTGTTTTTT.

V is TRBV20-1 and J is TRBJ2-7; TRBD1 matches at 7 bases. Trimming cost V 5 bases and J 5 bases; bases outside gene matches: 0. Germline CDR1 reads DFQATT; CDR2 reads SNEGSKA (reference sequence). The CDR3 is 10 amino acids. The chain's CDR3 is CSAGTDEQYF. The CDR3 DNA sequence: TGCAGTGCTGGGACAGACGAGCAGTACTTC.

This clone was observed a few times. This sequence joins TRBV7-2 and TRBJ2-1, with TRBD2 identical over 13 bases. After removal of 5 bases from V and 9 bases from J, the junction contained 10 bases not matched to a gene. The V gene's germline CDR1 is SGHTA and CDR2 FQGNSA. The CDR3 totals 16 residues. The CDR3 here is CASSPRTSGGRFEQFF. Written as DNA, the CDR3 is TGTGCCAGCAGCCCAAGGACTAGCGGGGGTCGTTTTGAGCAGTTCTTC.

This clone is a singleton in its sample. V usage is TRBV19 and J usage is TRBJ1-2; TRBD1 matches at 7 bases. The germline gives CDR1 LNHDA, CDR2 SQIVND (reference sequence). Germline trimming cut 10 bases from V and 4 bases from J; bases unmatched to any gene: 24. CDR3 length: 18 residues. The CDR3: CATIKKVRTGGNSYGYTF. The CDR3 DNA reads as TGTGCCACTATAAAGAAGGTGAGGACAGGAGGAAACAGCTATGGCTACACCTTC.

J is TRBJ1-5 and V is TRBV9; TRBD1 aligns across 9 bases. The germline V gene has CDR1 SGDLS and CDR2 YYNGEE. Trimming at V came to 4 bases and at J to 3 bases, leaving 5 bases not matched to a gene. The CDR3 contains 15 residues. Written as DNA, the CDR3 is TGTGCCAGCAGCCCCGGGACAGGGATCAATCAGCCCCAGCATTTT. Protein sequence: CASSPGTGINQPQHF. Supplemented by reference TRBV9 and TRBJ1-5, the full variable domain reads DSGVTQTPKHLITATGQRVTLRCSPRSGDLSVYWYQQSLDQGLQFLIQYYNGEERAKGNILERFSAQQFPDLHSELNLSSLELGDSALYFCASSPGTGINQPQHFGDGTRLSIL.

This rearrangement joins TRBV7-2 to TRBJ2-7; D may be TRBD2 (7 bases). CDR1 and CDR2 (germline): SGHTA, FQGNSA. Trimming removed 0 bases at V and 6 bases at J, with 15 bases between. The CDR3 extends over 15 amino acids. DNA for the CDR3: TGTGCCAGCAGCTTAGCGGGGGGGCGAACTCGCGAGCAGTACTTC. This codes for CASSLAGGRTREQYF.

This clone came up once. J is TRBJ1-2 and V is TRBV6-1; D is ambiguous. Germline V gene sequence: CDR1 MNHNS, CDR2 SASEGT. The CDR3 spans 15 residues. V lost 1 base and J 7 bases, leaving 16 bases between the germline ends. The CDR3 DNA reads TGTGCCAGCAGTGAAGAGATCGGTTCATCGGGTGGCTACACCTTC. It yields the protein CASSEEIGSSGGYTF.

The rearrangement joins TRBV7-2 to TRBJ1-4; D might be TRBD1 (5 bases). This CDR3 is 13 amino acids long. Germline V lookup: CDR1 SGHTA, CDR2 FQGNSA. Trimming shortened V by 8 bases and J by 7 bases, and 14 bases separated the two germline ends. The DNA of the CDR3 is TGTGCCAGCCGACGGGGGATAGGTGAAAAACTGTTTTTT. Translated, it gives CASRRGIGEKLFF.

The genes are TRBV7-6 and TRBJ2-1; TRBD2 agrees at 8 bases. The V gene's germline CDR1 is SGHVS and CDR2 FNYEAQ. Unmatched junction bases numbered 12, after V lost 5 bases and J lost 0 bases. CDR3 length equals 18 residues. The CDR3: CASSQIISGASSYNEQFF. The CDR3 coding sequence is TGTGCCAGCAGCCAAATAATTAGCGGGGCGAGCTCCTACAATGAGCAGTTCTTC.

This clone was detected a few times. This chain joins TRBV29-1 and TRBJ2-5; D unclear. Germline V gene data show CDR1 as SQVTM and CDR2 as ANQGSEA. CDR3 length: 11 residues. Trimming cost V 7 bases and J 3 bases, with 9 bases left between them. The CDR3 DNA follows: TGCAGCGGCGAGATTGAAGAGACCCAGTACTTC. Its translation: CSGEIEETQYF.

The chain joins TRBV6-1 to TRBJ2-5, with 9 bases matching TRBD1. The DNA matches TRBJ2-7 better at its end, which makes the J call doubtful. The CDR3 sequence is 14 residues long. Per the germline V gene, CDR1 is MNHNS and CDR2 is SASEGT. The CDR3 DNA sequence: TGTGCCACGAGAGGGATACAGGGGGCTTACGAGCAGTACTTC. Residues: CATRGIQGAYEQYF.

This clone was seen only a few times. This sequence joins TRBV28 and TRBJ2-6; D not certain. V lost 2 bases and J 2 bases, leaving 7 bases between the germline ends. CDR1 and CDR2 from the germline V gene are MDHEN and SYDVKM. CDR3 length: 15 amino acids. The CDR3 protein is CASSLRGAGANVLTF. As DNA, the CDR3 is TGTGCCAGCAGTTTACGAGGTGCTGGGGCCAACGTCCTGACTTTC. Combining the CDR3 with reference TRBV28 and TRBJ2-6 gives the whole variable domain DVKVTQSSRYLVKRTGEKVFLECVQDMDHENMFWYRQDPGLGLRLIYFSYDVKMKEKGDIPEGYSVSREKKERFSLILESASTNQTSMYLCASSLRGAGANVLTFGAGSRLTVL.

This clone has more than one count but fewer than ten. The chain employs TRBV9 and TRBJ2-7; TRBD1 matches at 7 bases. J was trimmed by 1 base and V by 3 bases; bases with no gene match: 1. CDR1 and CDR2 from the germline V gene are SGDLS and YYNGEE. The CDR3 sequence is 13 residues long. The CDR3 nucleotides read TGTGCCAGCAGCGCCAGGGGGTCCTACGAGCAGTACTTC. Its translation is CASSARGSYEQYF.

The chain combines TRBV20-1 with TRBJ1-2; D is undetermined. The germline gives CDR1 DFQATT, CDR2 SNEGSKA (reference sequence). This CDR3 has 11 residues. Trimming removed 3 bases from V and 8 bases from J, with 10 bases in between. CDR3 residues: CSASRIGGYTF. The CDR3 bases are TGCAGTGCTAGTAGGATCGGGGGCTACACCTTC.

Comment on this clone: Germline and junction disagree at one end, which may indicate a read error. The rearrangement uses TRBV7-9 and TRBJ2-7; 9 bases align to TRBD1. The germline gives CDR1 SEHNR, CDR2 FQNEAQ (reference sequence). This CDR3 has 16 amino acids. CDR3 residues: CSSSTNRDRVPYEQYF. The CDR3 DNA reads as TGTTCCAGCAGCACTAACCGGGACAGGGTTCCCTACGAGCAGTACTTC.

The CDR3 DNA sequence: TGTGCCAGCAGCCAAGATGATCATGGGACAGAGGTAGCCGGGGAGCTGTTTTTT. Its protein product is CASSQDDHGTEVAGELFF. The chain is built from TRBV4-2 and TRBJ2-2; 7 positions match TRBD1. Germline values: CDR1 LGHNA, CDR2 YNFKEQ. V lost 0 bases and J lost 6; bases outside the gene matches: 13. The CDR3 extends over 18 amino acids.

The CDR3 nucleotides are TGTGCCAGCAGAACCGCGGAGAATTCACCCCTCCACTTT. Translated: CASRTAENSPLHF. The gene calls are TRBV28 and TRBJ1-6; D ambiguous. Germline V CDR1 and CDR2: MDHEN, SYDVKM. The CDR3 covers 13 residues. V dropped 6 bases and J dropped 7 bases, with 10 bases sitting between them.

The chain carries TRBV9 and TRBJ1-1, with D maybe TRBD1 (6 bases). Germline CDR1 is SGDLS and CDR2 is YYNGEE. The CDR3 has 15 amino acids. V gave up 0 bases and J gave up 5 bases, with 14 bases separating them. The CDR3 region has the DNA TGTGCCAGCAGCGTAGGATCCAGGGGAGAGACTGAAGCTTTCTTT. Amino acids: CASSVGSRGETEAFF.

This clone was counted between two and nine times. The CDR3 here is CASRRTGSVNEQYF. The CDR3 nucleotides read TGTGCCAGCAGGCGGACAGGGTCGGTGAACGAGCAGTACTTC. The gene calls are TRBV28 and TRBJ2-7; 8 bases match TRBD1. This CDR3 is built from 14 residues. Germline-derived CDR1 and CDR2 are MDHEN and SYDVKM. Trimming took 6 bases from V and 5 from J; bases not matched to a gene: 9.

The rearrangement links TRBV4-2 to TRBJ1-2; D remains unclear. Per germline, CDR1 LGHNA and CDR2 YNFKEQ. Trimming left V 0 bases short and J 2 bases short, with 10 bases between. The CDR3 covers 15 residues. This CDR3 is CASSQDLNFNYGYTF. CDR3 nucleotides: TGTGCCAGCAGCCAAGATCTGAACTTCAACTATGGCTACACCTTC.

The V call is TRBV7-9, the J call TRBJ2-7; 10 nucleotides align to TRBD1. The CDR3 contains 15 residues. Germline assignment: CDR1 SEHNR and CDR2 FQNEAQ (reference sequence). With 6 bases clipped from V and 4 bases from J, the junction kept 9 bases outside the gene matches. The CDR3 is CASSFAGTGVYEQYF. CDR3 coding DNA: TGTGCCAGCAGTTTTGCCGGGACAGGGGTGTACGAGCAGTACTTC.

The chain combines TRBV6-4 with TRBJ2-1; 14 bases fit TRBD2. The CDR3 is 16 amino acids. Germline V CDR1 and CDR2: MRHNA, SNTAGT. V gave up 0 bases and J gave up 7 bases; unmatched junction bases: 2. In DNA, the CDR3 is TGTGCCAGCAGTGACTCAGGGACTAGCGGGAGTAATGAGCAGTTCTTC. This encodes CASSDSGTSGSNEQFF.

The V call is TRBV6-5, the J call TRBJ1-1, with D uncertain. V was shortened by 0 bases and J by 5 bases, with 7 bases between the two germline ends. The CDR3 consists of 13 residues. The germline CDR1 and CDR2 sequences are MNHEY and SVGAGI. This chain's CDR3 is CASSYSGRTEAFF. In nucleotides, the CDR3 is TGTGCCAGCAGTTACTCCGGTAGAACTGAAGCTTTCTTT.